This T cell receptor (beta chain) is drawn from a study of cytomegalovirus exposure and HLA in healthy donors. Trimming cost V 6 bases and J 10 bases; bases outside gene matches: 7. The CDR3 is 13 residues long. The germline gives CDR1 MDHEN, CDR2 SYDVKM. The PCR used 60 Vbeta and 13 Jbeta primers. TCRdb's copy holds only in-frame clones and misses some; the assay was immunoSEQ multiplex PCR. The repertoire includes some 150,000 clones, 80% of them detected once, and about 4.8% sits in the top ten. V gene TRBV28 combines with J gene TRBJ2-1; TRBD1 matches at 9 bases. Sequenced material: PBMCs. This TCR was recovered from a man aged 30 to 39 in good health and CMV-seronegative. CDR3 DNA sequence: TGTGCCAGCAGGTCAACAGGGGGCAGGGAGCAGTTCTTC. This codes for CASRSTGGREQFF.